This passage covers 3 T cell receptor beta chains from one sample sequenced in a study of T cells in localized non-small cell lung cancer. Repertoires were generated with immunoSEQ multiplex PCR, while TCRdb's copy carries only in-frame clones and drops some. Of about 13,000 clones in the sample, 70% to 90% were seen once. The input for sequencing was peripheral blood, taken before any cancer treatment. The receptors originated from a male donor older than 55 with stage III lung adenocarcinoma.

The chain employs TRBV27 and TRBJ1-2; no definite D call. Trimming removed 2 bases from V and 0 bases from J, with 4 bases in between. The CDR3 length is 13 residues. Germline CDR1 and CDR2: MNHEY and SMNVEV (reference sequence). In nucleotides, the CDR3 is TGTGCCAGCAGTTTAGGGTCTAACTATGGCTACACCTTC. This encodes CASSLGSNYGYTF.

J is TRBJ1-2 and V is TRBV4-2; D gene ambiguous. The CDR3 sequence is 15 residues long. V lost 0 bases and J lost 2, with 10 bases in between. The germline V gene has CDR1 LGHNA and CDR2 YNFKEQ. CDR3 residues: CASSQDWYGNYGYTF. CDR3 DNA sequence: TGTGCCAGCAGCCAAGATTGGTACGGAAACTATGGCTACACCTTC.

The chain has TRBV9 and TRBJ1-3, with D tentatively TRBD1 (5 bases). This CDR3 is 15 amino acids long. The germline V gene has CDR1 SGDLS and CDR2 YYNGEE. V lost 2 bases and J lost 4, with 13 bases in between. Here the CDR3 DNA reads TGTGCCAGCAGCGTCCGGGTGGGGCGAGGAAACACCATATATTTT. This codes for CASSVRVGRGNTIYF.